The 30 T cell receptor beta chains below all came from one sample that was sequenced in a study of cytomegalovirus exposure and HLA in healthy donors. The PCR made use of 60 Vbeta and 13 Jbeta primers. Sequencing was performed with immunoSEQ multiplex PCR; in TCRdb, only in-frame clones are kept and a portion is missing. This sample yields about 110,000 clones, of which around 67% are seen a single time; roughly 15% belongs to the top ten. Source material: PBMCs. These receptors were obtained from a middle-aged woman in good health and CMV-seropositive.

The chain has TRBV5-4 and TRBJ2-1; tentative D call: TRBD2 (7 bases). This CDR3 is built from 16 residues. Germline lookup yields CDR1 SGHNT and CDR2 YYREEE (reference sequence). The germline V and J ends were trimmed by 4 bases and 2 bases, with 16 bases remaining between them. CDR3 amino acids: CASSRGGASPYNEQFF. DNA of the CDR3: TGTGCCAGCAGCCGAGGGGGGGCATCCCCCTACAATGAGCAGTTCTTC.

Of note for this clone: Compared with germline, one end of the junction differs, possibly owing to a read error. The V and J genes are TRBV7-6 and TRBJ2-2; tentative D call: TRBD2 (5 bases). The V gene's germline CDR1 is SGHVS and CDR2 FNYEAQ. The CDR3 length is 13 residues. CDR3 amino acids: CASRSLRTGKLFF. DNA of the CDR3: TGTGCCAGCAGATCCCTGCGCACCGGGAAGCTGTTTTTT.

V usage is TRBV1 and J usage is TRBJ2-3; the table's D call of TRBD2 was not tested on the DNA. TRBV1 represents a pseudogene. The CDR3 has 15 amino acids. CDR3 nucleotides: TGCACCAGCAGCCAAGATACGGGGGGCACAGATACGCAGTATTTT. This codes for CTSSQDTGGTDTQYF.

The V call is TRBV6-6, the J call TRBJ1-4; weak D call: TRBD1 (6 bases). Germline V CDR1 and CDR2: MNHNY, SVGAGI (reference sequence). This CDR3 has 15 residues. V was shortened by 8 bases and J by 7 bases, with 20 bases between the two germline ends. The CDR3 DNA reads as TGTGCCAGCCTTAACGTGGCAGGGGTTATTGAAAAACTGTTTTTT. Its protein product is CASLNVAGVIEKLFF.

The chain couples TRBV6-5 to TRBJ2-1; 12 positions agree with TRBD2. Germline V gene sequence: CDR1 MNHEY, CDR2 SVGAGI. This CDR3 spans 16 amino acids. The ends lost 0 bases at V and 7 bases at J; junction bases unmatched: 4. DNA for the CDR3: TGTGCCAGCAGTTACTCTCTAGCGGGGGGGCGGAATGAGCAGTTCTTC. Translating gives CASSYSLAGGRNEQFF.

The CDR3 sequence is CAWSVQGVGGYTF. CDR3 nucleotide sequence: TGTGCCTGGAGTGTACAGGGCGTGGGAGGCTACACCTTC. The chain is built from TRBV30 and TRBJ1-2, with TRBD1 as a possible D gene (6 bases). The length of the CDR3 is 13 residues. Germline CDR1 is GTSNPN and CDR2 is SVGIG (reference sequence). The V gene lost 0 bases and the J gene lost 8 bases, with 13 bases spanning the gap.

The chain combines TRBV4-1 with TRBJ1-3; D is uncertain. The CDR3 spans 17 residues. The germline CDR1 and CDR2 sequences are MGHRA and YSYEKL. V was pared by 0 bases and J by 0 bases, with 12 bases between. The DNA of the CDR3 is TGCGCCAGCAGCCAAGACCCCAGAGGCGGCTCTGGAAACACCATATATTTT. Translating it yields CASSQDPRGGSGNTIYF.

J is TRBJ2-1 and V is TRBV2; 9 nucleotides align to TRBD2. This CDR3 is built from 17 residues. The J segment lost 0 bases and the V segment lost 7 bases, leaving 10 bases of the junction unmatched. Germline CDR1 SNHLY, CDR2 FYNNEI. This CDR3 reads CASKLGAGGSSYNEQFF. In DNA, the CDR3 is TGTGCCAGCAAGCTTGGCGCGGGGGGGAGCTCCTACAATGAGCAGTTCTTC.

The rearrangement uses TRBV5-6 and TRBJ2-7; no firm D call. The length of the CDR3 is 12 residues. The V gene lost 3 bases and the J gene lost 3 bases, with 7 bases spanning the gap. Germline assignment: CDR1 SGHDT and CDR2 YYEEEE. CDR3 in amino acids: CASSSNSYEQYF. The CDR3 DNA follows: TGTGCCAGCAGCTCTAACAGCTACGAGCAGTACTTC.

The chain uses TRBV19 and TRBJ1-1, with 7 bases aligning to TRBD1. Germline trimming cut 6 bases from V and 4 bases from J; bases unmatched to any gene: 8. The CDR3 spans 14 residues. The germline gives CDR1 LNHDA, CDR2 SQIVND (reference sequence). CDR3 loop: CASRLGRGFTEAFF. The CDR3 bases are TGTGCCAGTAGGCTGGGCAGGGGGTTCACTGAAGCTTTCTTT.

V and J are TRBV30 and TRBJ1-6, with 7 bases fitting TRBD1. The V gene end was trimmed by 5 bases and the J gene end by 9 bases; junction bases not matched to a gene: 7. The CDR3 runs to 13 residues. CDR1 GTSNPN and CDR2 SVGIG come from the germline V gene (reference sequence). This CDR3 reads CAWGDREFSPLHF. CDR3 nucleotides: TGTGCCTGGGGTGACAGGGAATTTTCACCCCTCCACTTT. The full variable domain, rest sourced from reference TRBV30 and TRBJ1-6, is SQTIHQWPATLVQPVGSPLSLECTVEGTSNPNLYWYRQAAGRGLQLLFYSVGIGQISSEVPQNLSASRPQDRQFILSSKKLLLSDSGFYLCAWGDREFSPLHFGNGTRLTVT.

V usage is TRBV30 and J usage is TRBJ1-6; D unclear. Germline CDR1 GTSNPN, CDR2 SVGIG (reference sequence). The CDR3 sequence is 15 residues long. Trimming cost V 2 bases and J 0 bases, with 8 bases left between them. Here the CDR3 DNA reads TGTGCCTGGAGTCCCCTGAGCTCCTATAATTCACCCCTCCACTTT. Residues: CAWSPLSSYNSPLHF.

This clone was counted between two and nine times. The genes are TRBV5-6 and TRBJ1-1; D is perhaps TRBD1 (5 bases). The CDR3 has 14 amino acids. Germline CDR1 SGHDT, CDR2 YYEEEE. V dropped 2 bases and J dropped 6 bases, with 14 bases sitting between them. The CDR3 reads CASSFGNRKSEAFF. As DNA, the CDR3 is TGTGCCAGCAGCTTCGGTAACAGGAAATCTGAAGCTTTCTTT.

V gene TRBV30 combines with J gene TRBJ1-4; TRBD1 matches 11 bases. This CDR3 comprises 15 residues. Per germline, CDR1 GTSNPN and CDR2 SVGIG (reference sequence). V dropped 3 bases and J dropped 6; count of bases not matched to a gene: 6. The chain's CDR3 is CAWSEGQGAYEKLFF. CDR3 in DNA: TGTGCCTGGAGCGAAGGACAGGGGGCCTATGAAAAACTGTTTTTT.

The J gene is TRBJ2-7, the V gene TRBV4-1; tentatively, D is TRBD2 (5 bases). Trimming removed 1 base at V and 6 bases at J, with 16 bases between. CDR3 length equals 15 residues. CDR1 MGHRA and CDR2 YSYEKL come from the germline V gene. For the CDR3, the DNA is TGCGCCAGCAGCCAAGGTCACGGACCTGAGGGCGAGCAGTACTTC. Translating it yields CASSQGHGPEGEQYF.

J is TRBJ2-1 and V is TRBV25-1; 10 nucleotides line up with TRBD2. The CDR3 spans 17 residues. J gave up 7 bases and V 2 bases, and 11 bases lay outside the gene matches. The V gene's germline CDR1 is MGHDK and CDR2 SYGVNS. CDR3 DNA sequence: TGTGCCAGCAGTGAACGTAGGGCTAGCGGGGGCATTAATGAGCAGTTCTTC. Its protein product is CASSERRASGGINEQFF.

The CDR3 DNA sequence: TGTGCCAGCAGTTACGGAGCGGGGGGGAACACCGGGGAGCTGTTTTTT. It is translated as CASSYGAGGNTGELFF. V usage is TRBV6-5 and J usage is TRBJ2-2, with TRBD2 identical over 9 bases. Germline CDR1 is MNHEY and CDR2 is SVGAGI. The J segment lost 1 base and the V segment lost 2 bases, leaving 2 bases of the junction unmatched. The CDR3 loop spans 16 amino acids.

The CDR3 DNA sequence: TGTGCCACCAGCGGACAGGGGGGAGGTGGAACCTTAATTGCACCCCTCCACTTT. Its translation: CATSGQGGGGTLIAPLHF. The rearrangement joins TRBV15 to TRBJ1-6, with 10 bases matching TRBD1. This CDR3 has 18 residues. The V gene's germline CDR1 is LNHNV and CDR2 YYDKDF (reference sequence). V was clipped by 5 bases and J by 11 bases; unmatched bases: 18.

The J gene is TRBJ2-4, the V gene TRBV6-5; TRBD1 is a possible D gene (5 bases). The CDR3 is 15 residues long. The ends were cut back, 2 bases at V and 0 bases at J, with 8 bases in the middle. Germline V gene sequence: CDR1 MNHEY, CDR2 SVGAGI. The CDR3 spells CASSYQGKAKNIQYF. The CDR3 DNA follows: TGTGCCAGCAGTTACCAGGGTAAAGCCAAAAACATTCAGTACTTC.

The chain combines TRBV7-8 with TRBJ1-2; 8 nucleotides align to TRBD1. With 5 bases clipped from V and 4 bases from J, the junction kept 6 bases outside the gene matches. Germline V gene data show CDR1 as SGHVS and CDR2 as FQNEAQ. The length of the CDR3 is 14 residues. The CDR3 DNA reads TGTGCCAGCAGCACAGGACAGGGAAGCTATGGCTACACCTTC. This gives the protein CASSTGQGSYGYTF.

The chain has TRBV7-2 and TRBJ2-5, with 7 bases that match TRBD1. V trimming: 5 bases; J trimming: 2 bases; junction bases outside the gene matches: 2. The CDR3 spans 13 residues. CDR1 is SGHTA and CDR2 is FQGNSA in the germline V gene. CDR3 residues: CASSRGQQETQYF. The CDR3 DNA sequence: TGTGCCAGCAGCCGGGGACAGCAAGAGACCCAGTACTTC.

The chain has TRBV30 and TRBJ1-5; tentatively, D is TRBD1 (6 bases). The CDR3 is 14 amino acids. With 3 bases removed from V and 4 bases from J, the gap between germline ends came to 13 bases. CDR1 GTSNPN and CDR2 SVGIG come from the germline V gene (reference sequence). The CDR3 bases are TGTGCCTGGAGCCCGGACAGTAATAATCAGCCCCAGCATTTT. Amino acid sequence: CAWSPDSNNQPQHF.

The chain combines TRBV9 with TRBJ1-4; a weak D match, TRBD1 (6 bases). Per germline, CDR1 SGDLS and CDR2 YYNGEE. V was clipped by 4 bases and J by 7 bases, with 17 bases between them. This CDR3 is 15 amino acids long. The CDR3 nucleotides read TGTGCCAGCAGCATTTCAGGGGCGCTGGGTGAAAAACTGTTTTTT. Translated: CASSISGALGEKLFF.

This clone was counted a single time. The rearrangement links TRBV6-1 to TRBJ2-5; TRBD2 might be the D (6 bases). The germline V and J ends were trimmed by 2 bases and 4 bases, with 14 bases remaining between them. This CDR3 spans 15 amino acids. Germline V gene data show CDR1 as MNHNS and CDR2 as SASEGT. Here the CDR3 reads CASSEWGRRGETQYF. The CDR3 DNA sequence: TGTGCCAGCAGTGAATGGGGGAGGCGTGGAGAGACCCAGTACTTC.

The gene calls are TRBV9 and TRBJ2-1, with 9 bases identical to TRBD2. The V segment lost 0 bases and the J segment 6 bases; nucleotides outside the gene matches: 7. CDR1 is SGDLS, CDR2 YYNGEE, per germline. This CDR3 contains 16 residues. CDR3 sequence (DNA): TGTGCCAGCAGCGTAGTTGGTCTAGCGGGGCTCAATGAGCAGTTCTTC. Translated, it gives CASSVVGLAGLNEQFF.

This clone was counted only a few times. V gene TRBV11-1 combines with J gene TRBJ1-1; 8 positions agree with TRBD1. The ends lost 3 bases at V and 3 bases at J; junction bases unmatched: 3. The V gene's germline CDR1 is SGHAT and CDR2 FQDESV (reference sequence). CDR3 length equals 14 residues. The CDR3 reads CASSFQGAYTEAFF. The CDR3 region has the DNA TGTGCCAGCAGCTTTCAGGGGGCCTACACTGAAGCTTTCTTT.

J is TRBJ2-7 and V is TRBV7-3; TRBD1 might be the D (5 bases). CDR1 is SGHTA and CDR2 is FQGTGA in the germline V gene. Trimming stripped 2 bases from V and 0 bases from J, with 11 bases between. The CDR3 consists of 15 residues. The CDR3 spells CASSLDRISSYEQYF. Written as DNA, the CDR3 is TGTGCCAGCAGCTTAGACAGAATCAGCTCCTACGAGCAGTACTTC.

The V gene is TRBV12-1, the J gene TRBJ1-2. TRBV12-1 is listed as a pseudogene. The CDR3 has 13 amino acids. The CDR3 DNA reads TGTGCCAAACCGGGTTCTCGGGGCTATGGCTACACCTTC. The encoded protein is CAKPGSRGYGYTF.

V usage is TRBV28 and J usage is TRBJ1-2, with 7 bases fitting TRBD1. The CDR3 has 14 amino acids. From germline, CDR1 is MDHEN and CDR2 SYDVKM. The V gene end was trimmed by 6 bases and the J gene end by 3 bases; junction bases not matched to a gene: 7. The CDR3 loop is CASRTGTDYYGYTF. In DNA, the CDR3 is TGTGCCAGCAGGACAGGGACAGACTACTATGGCTACACCTTC.

This chain links TRBV30 with TRBJ1-2; 10 nucleotides agree with TRBD1. The CDR3 consists of 18 residues. CDR1 and CDR2 from the germline V gene are GTSNPN and SVGIG (reference sequence). V lost 0 bases and J lost 2; bases outside the gene matches: 12. The CDR3 coding sequence is TGTGCCTGGAGTGTACAAACGGGACAGGGGACTATAAACTATGGCTACACCTTC. This gives the protein CAWSVQTGQGTINYGYTF.